In this sample, the clone carrying this T cell receptor beta chain turned up many times. Its antigen is still unknown. An end of the junction does not agree with germline; a read error may underlie this. TCR beta CDR3 regions were amplified from RNA. First-round RT-PCR targeting the TCR CDR3 was performed with the HTBI primer set. TCRdb re-called the multiplex PCR reads through MiXCR, storing one row per CDR3 protein. The sample has 550,000 to 850,000 distinct CDR3 sequences; about 17% are singletons. CDR1 SGHRS and CDR2 YFSETQ come from the germline V gene. The CDR3 totals 14 residues. This record comes from a study of T cells in Graves' hyperthyroidism and ophthalmopathy. Patients aged 18 to 65 had newly diagnosed hyperthyroidism of under 2 months' duration. Uncontrolled infection, other autoimmune disease, pregnancy or lactation led to exclusion. The PBMCs were sourced from fresh peripheral blood (about 9.7 ml).

Notes on the study in general: From stable hyperthyroidism, ophthalmopathy was separated by a 13 V-J model.

Specimen: blood. This TCR came from a woman aged 45-60 years with Graves' hyperthyroidism that later progressed to Graves' ophthalmopathy. The chain employs TRBV5-1 and TRBJ2-2; a possible D gene is TRBD1 (6 bases). The CDR3 spells CASSFRGNTGELFF. The CDR3 region has the DNA TGTGCCAGCAGCTTCAGGGGGAACACCGGGGAGCTGTTTTTT. Full variable domain (missing parts from reference TRBV5-1 and TRBJ2-2): KAGVTQTPRYLIKTRGQQVTLSCSPISGHRSVSWYQQTPGQGLQFLFEYFSETQRNKGNFPGRFSGRQFSNSRSEMNVSTLELGDSALYLCASSFRGNTGELFFGEGSRLTVL.